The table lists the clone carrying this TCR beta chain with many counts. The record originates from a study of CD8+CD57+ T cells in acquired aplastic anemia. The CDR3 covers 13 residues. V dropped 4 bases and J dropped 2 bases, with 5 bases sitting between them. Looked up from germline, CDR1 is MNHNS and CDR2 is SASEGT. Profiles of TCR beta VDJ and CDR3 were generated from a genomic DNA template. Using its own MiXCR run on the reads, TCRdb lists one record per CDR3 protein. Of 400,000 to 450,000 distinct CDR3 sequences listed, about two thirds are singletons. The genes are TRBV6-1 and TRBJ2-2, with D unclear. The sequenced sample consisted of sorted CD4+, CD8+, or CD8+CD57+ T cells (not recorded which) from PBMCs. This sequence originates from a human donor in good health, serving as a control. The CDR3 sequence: CASSALNTGELFF. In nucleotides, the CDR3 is TGTGCCAGCAGTGCGCTAAACACCGGGGAGCTGTTTTTT.